This TCR beta chain was recorded in a study of T cells in localized non-small cell lung cancer. Findings and caveats of the study: Uninvolved adjacent lung, not tumor, had the highest T cell clonality. Appearance in adjacent lung was seen for a median around 61 of the top 100 tumor clones. Heterogeneity stays possible, as sequencing covered only one tumor region.

The V gene's germline CDR1 is LNHDA and CDR2 SQIVND (reference sequence). With V trimmed by 7 bases and J by 5 bases, 8 bases remained unmatched. The CDR3 loop spans 14 amino acids. Assay: immunoSEQ multiplex PCR; the TCRdb copy retains only in-frame clones and omits some. Among tens of thousands of clones listed, 75% to 90% were seen once. A word on this clone: Its specificity is not known.

The sequence derives from a male donor aged 60 or older with stage III squamous cell lung carcinoma. The chain uses TRBV19 and TRBJ2-1; 7 bases line up with TRBD1. The source material was peripheral blood, sampled before any cancer treatment. In nucleotides, the CDR3 is TGTGCCAGTAACAGGGGAAGTCCCAACAATGAGCAGTTCTTC. It codes for CASNRGSPNNEQFF.